The 28 T cell receptor beta chains listed next were all sequenced from one sample in a study of cytomegalovirus exposure and HLA in healthy donors (dated by TCRdb to 2015 to 2018). Library generation was performed with the immunoSEQ multiplex PCR assay. Sourced from immuneACCESS, this table was stored by TCRdb with only in-frame sequences that have V and J called. A share of the clones is absent; for the studies checked, an unresolved V gene accounts for under half, and the remainder has no known explanation. The sample table lists 150,000 or so clones, around nine tenths of them with a count of one. The ten largest account for 1.4% of the sample. Sequenced input: PBMCs. All receptors come from a woman in her twenties or thirties in good health and CMV-seronegative.

The chain has TRBV6-5 and TRBJ2-3; perhaps TRBD2 as D (5 bases). Looked up from germline, CDR1 is MNHEY and CDR2 is SVGAGI. The CDR3 spans 13 residues. With 8 bases removed from V and 6 bases from J, the gap between germline ends came to 15 bases. This CDR3 is CASVGLDRDTQYF. Written as DNA, the CDR3 is TGTGCCAGCGTAGGACTTGACCGGGATACGCAGTATTTT.

V and J are TRBV4-2 and TRBJ1-1, with D perhaps matching TRBD1 (5 bases). In germline, CDR1 is LGHNA, CDR2 YNFKEQ. The CDR3 is 13 residues long. The V end lost 3 bases, the J end lost 1 base, and 6 bases lay between the germline ends. CDR3 residues: CASSHTGNTEAFF. The DNA of the CDR3 is TGTGCCAGCAGCCACACAGGGAACACTGAAGCTTTCTTT.

The V and J genes are TRBV4-2 and TRBJ2-1; D might be TRBD2 (6 bases). CDR1 is LGHNA and CDR2 is YNFKEQ in the germline V gene. CDR3 length: 18 amino acids. Trimming took off 2 bases at V and 7 bases at J, with 24 bases between the two ends. The CDR3 spells CASSQSGTGTLKENEQFF. The CDR3 DNA reads TGTGCCAGCAGCCAAAGTGGGACCGGGACTTTAAAGGAGAATGAGCAGTTCTTC.

The V call is TRBV29-1, the J call TRBJ2-3; TRBD2 is a possible D gene (6 bases). V lost 5 bases to trimming and J lost 3 bases, with 9 bases between them. The germline CDR1 and CDR2 sequences are SQVTM and ANQGSEA. The CDR3 has 12 amino acids. CDR3 protein: CSVTLATDTQYF. The CDR3 nucleotides are TGCAGCGTTACCCTAGCGACAGATACGCAGTATTTT.

The chain links TRBV7-8 to TRBJ2-5; D gene ambiguous. V gave up 8 bases and J gave up 3 bases, with 25 bases separating them. The CDR3 has 17 residues. The germline V gene encodes CDR1 SGHVS and CDR2 FQNEAQ. The CDR3: CASRKNAYYRVEETQYF. As DNA, the CDR3 is TGTGCCAGCCGGAAAAACGCGTACTACCGGGTGGAAGAGACCCAGTACTTC. Variable domain in full (rest from reference TRBV7-8 and TRBJ2-5): GAGVSQSPRYKVAKRGQDVALRCDPISGHVSLFWYQQALGQGPEFLTYFQNEAQLDKSGLPSDRFFAERPEGSVSTLKIQRTQQEDSAVYLCASRKNAYYRVEETQYFGPGTRLLVL.

This clone was seen just once. V usage is TRBV4-1 and J usage is TRBJ1-5, with D tentatively TRBD1 (5 bases). Between the trimmed V and J ends, which lost 3 bases and 5 bases, there was a span of 8 bases. Looked up from germline, CDR1 is MGHRA and CDR2 is YSYEKL. The CDR3 spans 13 residues. As DNA, the CDR3 is TGCGCCAGCAGCCATGACAGCTATCAGCCCCAGCATTTT. Translating gives CASSHDSYQPQHF.

There are a few counts of this clone. V usage is TRBV19 and J usage is TRBJ2-1, with a weak D call TRBD1 (5 bases). CDR1 is LNHDA and CDR2 is SQIVND in the germline V gene (reference sequence). The CDR3 runs 18 residues. The V end was cut by 5 bases, the J end by 1 base, with 21 bases between. The CDR3 sequence is CASSPLIEGEMSYNEQFF. Written as DNA, the CDR3 is TGTGCCAGTAGTCCCCTGATTGAAGGGGAAATGTCCTACAATGAGCAGTTCTTC.

The chain has TRBV30 and TRBJ1-5; TRBD1 aligns across 8 bases. Germline CDR1 reads GTSNPN; CDR2 reads SVGIG (reference sequence). This CDR3 is built from 14 residues. The ends lost 2 bases at V and 5 bases at J; junction bases unmatched: 5. This CDR3 reads CAWSRDRTYQPQHF. CDR3 nucleotides: TGTGCCTGGAGTCGGGACAGGACATATCAGCCCCAGCATTTT.

The chain carries TRBV4-1 and TRBJ2-7; possibly TRBD2 for D (6 bases). CDR3 size: 15 residues. The V end lost 0 bases, the J end lost 4 bases, and 13 bases lay between the germline ends. Germline V gene sequence: CDR1 MGHRA, CDR2 YSYEKL. The CDR3 spells CASSQEQEGRYEQYF. CDR3 DNA sequence: TGCGCCAGCAGCCAAGAACAGGAGGGGAGGTACGAGCAGTACTTC.

The chain uses TRBV27 and TRBJ2-1; D is possibly TRBD1 (6 bases). Deletions cut 2 bases from V and 2 bases from J, with 10 bases between. This CDR3 contains 15 residues. CDR1 and CDR2 from the germline V gene are MNHEY and SMNVEV (reference sequence). In DNA, the CDR3 is TGTGCCAGCAGTTTAGGCCAGGGGCCCTACAATGAGCAGTTCTTC. As protein: CASSLGQGPYNEQFF.

The chain has TRBV15 and TRBJ1-1; D gene uncertain. The V gene lost 1 base and the J gene lost 6 bases, with 9 bases spanning the gap. This CDR3 comprises 13 residues. Germline-derived CDR1 and CDR2 are LNHNV and YYDKDF (reference sequence). The CDR3 reads CATSRAGGSEAFF. The CDR3, as DNA: TGTGCCACCAGCAGAGCGGGAGGGTCTGAAGCTTTCTTT.

This rearrangement joins TRBV7-8 to TRBJ2-7, with D possibly being TRBD2 (6 bases). CDR1 is SGHVS, CDR2 FQNEAQ, per germline. The CDR3 extends over 14 amino acids. The V end was cut by 5 bases, the J end by 0 bases, with 11 bases between. CDR3 residues: CASSHAGISYEQYF. CDR3 coding DNA: TGTGCCAGCAGCCACGCGGGGATCTCCTACGAGCAGTACTTC.

This chain connects TRBV2 to TRBJ1-2; a weak D match, TRBD1 (5 bases). V shed 1 base and J shed 5 bases, with 11 bases lying between them. Germline CDR1 SNHLY, CDR2 FYNNEI. This CDR3 contains 14 residues. CDR3 loop: CASSEEVPGYGYTF. The CDR3 DNA is TGTGCCAGCAGTGAAGAGGTCCCAGGGTATGGCTACACCTTC. Full variable domain (rest looked up from reference TRBV2 and TRBJ1-2): EPEVTQTPSHQVTQMGQEVILRCVPISNHLYFYWYRQILGQKVEFLVSFYNNEISEKSEIFDDQFSVERPDGSNFTLKIRSTKLEDSAMYFCASSEEVPGYGYTFGSGTRLTVV.

The chain links TRBV2 to TRBJ2-4; 9 bases agree with TRBD1. This CDR3 is 16 amino acids long. The V and J ends lost 5 bases and 5 bases, in that order; junction bases with no gene match: 10. CDR1 is SNHLY and CDR2 is FYNNEI in the germline V gene. In DNA, the CDR3 is TGTGCCAGCAGTCGCCGTTGGACAGGGGCCCAAAACATTCAGTACTTC. Translating gives CASSRRWTGAQNIQYF. Full variable domain (missing parts from reference TRBV2 and TRBJ2-4): EPEVTQTPSHQVTQMGQEVILRCVPISNHLYFYWYRQILGQKVEFLVSFYNNEISEKSEIFDDQFSVERPDGSNFTLKIRSTKLEDSAMYFCASSRRWTGAQNIQYFGAGTRLSVL.

The table lists this clone with a few counts. This chain joins TRBV18 and TRBJ2-7, with 12 bases aligning to TRBD1. The V segment lost 2 bases and the J segment 5 bases; nucleotides outside the gene matches: 10. CDR1 and CDR2 (germline): KGHSH, LQKENI. The length of the CDR3 is 17 residues. The DNA for the CDR3 is TGTGCCAGCTCACCAAGGGGGACAGGGGGCAGAGTGGACGAGCAGTACTTC. Residues: CASSPRGTGGRVDEQYF.

This rearrangement joins TRBV5-1 to TRBJ2-3; TRBD1 agrees at 7 bases. The CDR3 totals 16 residues. CDR1 and CDR2 (germline): SGHRS, YFSETQ. The V gene end was trimmed by 4 bases and the J gene end by 0 bases; junction bases not matched to a gene: 8. CDR3 sequence (DNA): TGCGCCAGCAGCAACCGACAGGGATGGAGCACAGATACGCAGTATTTT. It translates to CASSNRQGWSTDTQYF.

The rearrangement links TRBV11-2 to TRBJ2-1, with D perhaps matching TRBD1 (5 bases). The germline CDR1 and CDR2 sequences are SGHAT and FQNNGV. The CDR3 runs 17 residues. Trimming took 6 bases from V and 5 from J, leaving 23 bases between them. This CDR3 is CASSLRQAGLNNNEQFF. For the CDR3, the DNA is TGTGCCAGCAGTCTGCGGCAGGCAGGGCTCAACAACAATGAGCAGTTCTTC. The full variable domain, its missing parts supplied by reference TRBV11-2 and TRBJ2-1, is EAGVAQSPRYKIIEKRQSVAFWCNPISGHATLYWYQQILGQGPKLLIQFQNNGVVDDSQLPKDRFSAERLKGVDSTLKIQPAKLEDSAVYLCASSLRQAGLNNNEQFFGPGTRLTVL.

This chain connects TRBV5-1 to TRBJ1-2; a weak D match, TRBD1 (5 bases). Trimming shortened V by 0 bases and J by 3 bases, and 6 bases separated the two germline ends. This CDR3 is built from 13 residues. Germline CDR1 and CDR2: SGHRS and YFSETQ. CDR3 amino acids: CASSLEGDYGYTF. CDR3 DNA sequence: TGCGCCAGCAGCTTGGAAGGGGACTATGGCTACACCTTC.

In its sample, this clone was seen a few times. The CDR3 spells CASSVGTDYSNQPQHF. The CDR3 nucleotides are TGTGCCAGCAGTGTGGGGACTGATTATAGCAATCAGCCCCAGCATTTT. V gene TRBV2 combines with J gene TRBJ1-5; possibly TRBD1 for D (5 bases). Germline V gene sequence: CDR1 SNHLY, CDR2 FYNNEI. V was trimmed by 4 bases and J by 0 bases, leaving 13 bases between them. The CDR3 loop spans 16 amino acids.

The chain employs TRBV5-8 and TRBJ1-2, with D tentatively TRBD1 (5 bases). CDR3 size: 15 residues. The V end lost 0 bases, the J end lost 8 bases, and 17 bases lay between the germline ends. From germline, CDR1 is SGHTS and CDR2 YDEGEE. CDR3 region: CASSLGSKGWGGYTF. CDR3 bases: TGTGCCAGCAGCTTGGGCTCCAAAGGGTGGGGCGGCTACACCTTC. Full variable domain (remainder filled in from reference TRBV5-8 and TRBJ1-2): EAGVTQSPTHLIKTRGQQATLRCSPISGHTSVYWYQQALGLGLQFLLWYDEGEERNRGNFPPRFSGRQFPNYSSELNVNALELEDSALYLCASSLGSKGWGGYTFGSGTRLTVV.

The chain links TRBV6-6 to TRBJ1-3; TRBD1 agrees at 9 bases. Per germline, CDR1 MNHNY and CDR2 SVGAGI (reference sequence). CDR3 length equals 16 residues. After removal of 4 bases from V and 0 bases from J, the junction contained 4 bases not matched to a gene. In nucleotides, the CDR3 is TGTGCCAGCAGTTTCGGGACAGGGATCTCTGGAAACACCATATATTTT. Encoded protein: CASSFGTGISGNTIYF.

The chain has TRBV5-6 and TRBJ2-1; 9 bases map to TRBD2. The CDR3 has 15 residues. Germline V gives CDR1 SGHDT, CDR2 YYEEEE. V was pared by 7 bases and J by 9 bases, with 14 bases of the junction left unmatched. The DNA of the CDR3 is TGTGCCAGCGCCTATGGGAGCGGGGGGAGGAGTGAGCAGTTCTTC. Residues: CASAYGSGGRSEQFF.

This chain uses TRBV2 with TRBJ2-7; 13 bases line up with TRBD2. This CDR3 has 18 amino acids. From germline, CDR1 is SNHLY and CDR2 FYNNEI. The V segment lost 0 bases and the J segment 0 bases; nucleotides outside the gene matches: 5. Here the CDR3 DNA reads TGTGCCAGCAGTGAAGCCCCGGGACTAGCGGGGATCTCCTACGAGCAGTACTTC. It translates to CASSEAPGLAGISYEQYF.

The chain joins TRBV6-5 to TRBJ1-5, with a tentative D call TRBD1 (5 bases). This CDR3 has 14 residues. Germline-derived CDR1 and CDR2 are MNHEY and SVGAGI. Between the trimmed V and J ends, which lost 2 bases and 1 base, there was a span of 6 bases. The CDR3 sequence is CASSYRGSNQPQHF. As DNA, the CDR3 is TGTGCCAGCAGTTACAGGGGAAGCAATCAGCCCCAGCATTTT.

The CDR3 spells CASSTGLGGTQYF. The CDR3 nucleotides are TGTGCCAGTAGTACGGGCCTCGGGGGGACCCAGTACTTC. The rearrangement joins TRBV19 to TRBJ2-5, with D maybe TRBD2 (6 bases). This CDR3 region has 13 residues. V lost 4 bases and J lost 7, with 13 bases in between. Germline assignment: CDR1 LNHDA and CDR2 SQIVND (reference sequence).

This clone is a singleton in its sample. The chain uses TRBV6-1 and TRBJ2-1; 9 bases fit TRBD1. The CDR3 is made up of 13 amino acids. Germline trimming cut 4 bases from V and 8 bases from J; bases unmatched to any gene: 3. The germline V gene has CDR1 MNHNS and CDR2 SASEGT. CDR3 sequence (DNA): TGTGCCAGCAGTGGGGACAGGGATTATGAGCAGTTCTTC. Translating gives CASSGDRDYEQFF.

V usage is TRBV9 and J usage is TRBJ1-6; weak D call: TRBD1 (6 bases). Germline V gene sequence: CDR1 SGDLS, CDR2 YYNGEE. Trimming took 4 bases from V and 3 from J, leaving 11 bases between them. The CDR3 contains 15 residues. The CDR3 bases are TGTGCCAGCAGCCCCGGGACAAGCTATAATTCACCCCTCCACTTT. Amino acid sequence: CASSPGTSYNSPLHF.

The chain recombines TRBV7-8 with TRBJ1-2, with D perhaps TRBD1 (5 bases). The CDR3 spans 14 residues. V lost 5 bases to trimming and J lost 4 bases, with 14 bases between them. The germline V gene has CDR1 SGHVS and CDR2 FQNEAQ. The CDR3 sequence is CASSDSGRGYGYTF. DNA of the CDR3: TGTGCCAGCAGCGACTCAGGAAGGGGCTATGGCTACACCTTC. The complete variable domain, with remaining parts taken from reference TRBV7-8 and TRBJ1-2, reads GAGVSQSPRYKVAKRGQDVALRCDPISGHVSLFWYQQALGQGPEFLTYFQNEAQLDKSGLPSDRFFAERPEGSVSTLKIQRTQQEDSAVYLCASSDSGRGYGYTFGSGTRLTVV.